This TCR beta chain was sequenced for a study of CXCR3-negative and CXCR3-positive naive CD8 T cells (dated by TCRdb to the late 2010s). A note on the overall study: In total, 130 million to 150 million TRB reads were obtained, or roughly 1.5 +/- 0.3 million reads per library. The diversity and physicochemical repertoire analyses included eleven to twelve donors pooled from two independent experiments. TRBV-TRBJ cluster analysis included naive subsets from roughly 5 donors and memory cells from 3 donors.

Sequenced on a NextSeq 550. The Human TCR Profiling Kit (MiLaboratory) was used to make UMI-labeled 5' RACE TRB cDNA libraries. cDNA synthesis used the entire amount of extracted RNA, and PCR amplification then used the entire amount of cDNA produced. Libraries were prepared in parallel using an identical number of PCR cycles. The authors' pipeline ran thus. With a requirement of at least two reads per UMI, MIGEC and MiXCR extracted about 50,000 +/- 10,000 unique UMI-labeled TRB cDNA molecules per library. Each library averaged about 40,000 +/- 10,000 functional in-frame TRB CDR3 nucleotide clonotypes without stop codons. After downsampling to 5000 UMI-labeled TRB molecules per sample, diversity metrics, including normalized Shannon-Wiener and Chao1, were computed in VDJtools. For the central five CDR3 residues, VDJtools calculated physicochemical properties weighted by clonotype size, namely interaction energy, strength, volume and Kidera factor 4. With the reads reprocessed by TCRdb, a single entry stands for each CDR3 protein sequence and no DNA is reported. TCRdb, not the original authors, processed these V and J calls. The sample's own table lists around 50,000 distinct CDR3 sequences. The leading ten clones occupy 1.5% of the sample.

For each CD8+ T cell subset, flow sorting was done in triplicate, and roughly 330,000 cells per subset went directly into RLT lysis buffer. To keep memory contaminants out, a stringent definition of naive CD8+ T cells was applied: CD45RO-CCR7+CD27+CD95-. Peripheral blood mononuclear cells were isolated from buffy coats using standard density gradient centrifugation. Naive CXCR3-negative and CXCR3-positive CD8+ T cells were flow-sorted on a FACSAria III. Total RNA was extracted from sorted cells using an RNeasy Mini Kit. What the study reported, not specific to this receptor: Comparably high repertoire diversity was found in both naive subsets, whereas much lower repertoire diversity was found in memory CD8+ T cells. Freshly isolated PBMCs were used for most assays because CXCR3 expression partially decreased after cryopreservation. TRB CDR3s from CXCR3-positive naive cells showed higher hydrophobicity (lower Kidera factor 4), lower energy, and higher strength and volume indices than CXCR3-negative naive cells. Within the same donor, TRBV-TRBJ usage looked similar between naive CXCR3-negative and CXCR3-positive cells, but memory cells had distinct patterns. Because surface CD5, which has been linked to self-reactivity in mice, was comparable between naive subsets, TCR interaction strength was also inferred from TRB CDR3 physicochemical properties.

The germline V gene (reference sequence) gives CDR1 as MNHEY and CDR2 as SMNVEV. From cysteine to phenylalanine, the CDR3 is 14 amino acids long. Only the protein sequence is given. A remark on this clonotype: Its antigen remains unidentified.

The V and J segments used are TRBV27 and TRBJ1-1; without DNA, the TCRdb call of TRBD1 cannot be checked. Sequenced input: naive CXCR3- CD8+ T cells from blood. The cell subset or site label on this specimen signifies: CD45RO-CCR7+CD27+CD95- naive CD8+ T cells lacking CXCR3 (TNR3-). The sequence derives from a human donor in good health. Some clones in this sample may be carry-over from other donors' samples. The CDR3 reads as follows: CASSRQGGATEAFF.